The 30 T cell receptor beta chains below come from one sample, sequenced in a study of blood T cells in healthy people across ages. PCR was performed a second time for about 7 to 12 cycles using a sample-barcoded 5' primer and a J-beta primer mix. One entry per CDR3 protein, called by TCRdb with MiXCR from the 5' RACE reads. The sample holds 1.8 million or so distinct CDR3 sequences, roughly 43% seen once. Sequencing was performed on blood. The receptors originated from a human donor in good health.

This sequence joins TRBV9 and TRBJ1-6; 10 nucleotides match TRBD1. Germline assignment: CDR1 SGDLS and CDR2 YYNGEE. The J segment lost 13 bases and the V segment lost 5 bases, leaving 9 bases of the junction unmatched. This CDR3 is built from 14 residues. The CDR3 spells CASSRGTGDRPLHF. Here the CDR3 DNA reads TGTGCCAGCAGTCGCGGGACAGGGGATCGCCCCCTCCACTTT.

This chain connects TRBV6-1 to TRBJ2-3; 9 nucleotides line up with TRBD2. After removal of 8 bases from V and 2 bases from J, the junction contained 11 bases not matched to a gene. The germline CDR1 and CDR2 sequences are MNHNS and SASEGT. The CDR3 is made up of 16 amino acids. The CDR3 is CASLLIAGAITDTQYF. Written as DNA, the CDR3 is TGTGCCAGCCTTCTTATAGCGGGGGCCATCACAGATACGCAGTATTTT.

The chain couples TRBV29-1 to TRBJ2-1, with 8 bases matching TRBD1. The CDR3 has 14 residues. CDR1 and CDR2 from the germline V gene are SQVTM and ANQGSEA. The ends lost 6 bases at V and 4 bases at J; junction bases unmatched: 8. The CDR3 nucleotides read TGCAGCGTGGACCCCGGGACAGGTTACAATGAGCAGTTCTTC. Its translation is CSVDPGTGYNEQFF.

This chain connects TRBV7-2 to TRBJ2-1; 15 bases map to TRBD2. The germline V gene encodes CDR1 SGHTA and CDR2 FQGNSA. V dropped 7 bases and J dropped 9; count of bases not matched to a gene: 13. The CDR3 covers 17 residues. This CDR3 is CASTPEGLAGGRGEQFF. Written as DNA, the CDR3 is TGTGCCAGCACCCCTGAAGGACTAGCGGGGGGGCGTGGTGAGCAGTTCTTC.

This chain joins TRBV12-5 and TRBJ2-1; 9 bases fit TRBD2. The CDR3 extends over 15 amino acids. The J segment lost 7 bases and the V segment lost 5 bases, leaving 9 bases of the junction unmatched. CDR1 LGHNT and CDR2 FRNRAP come from the germline V gene. In nucleotides, the CDR3 is TGTGCTAGTGGTCCGACCTTGACTAGCGGTAATGAGCAGTTCTTC. It encodes CASGPTLTSGNEQFF.

This chain uses TRBV11-2 with TRBJ2-7, with unresolved D. The ends were cut back, 2 bases at V and 0 bases at J, with 14 bases in the middle. Germline V gene sequence: CDR1 SGHAT, CDR2 FQNNGV. This CDR3 region has 16 residues. In DNA form, the CDR3 reads TGTGCCAGCAGCTTAAGTCCGGATACGAGCTCCTACGAGCAGTACTTC. It encodes CASSLSPDTSSYEQYF.

The chain recombines TRBV5-1 with TRBJ2-6, with D perhaps matching TRBD1 (6 bases). Trimming shortened V by 5 bases and J by 0 bases, and 15 bases separated the two germline ends. The CDR3 is 17 residues long. Germline V gives CDR1 SGHRS, CDR2 YFSETQ. The CDR3 DNA follows: TGCGCCAGCAGATTAACAACAGGGCCCTCTGGGGCCAACGTCCTGACTTTC. It translates to CASRLTTGPSGANVLTF.

The chain recombines TRBV5-1 with TRBJ2-4, with 8 nucleotides matching TRBD1. The tail of the sequence fits TRBJ2-7 better, so the J call may be wrong. The germline V gene has CDR1 SGHRS and CDR2 YFSETQ. This CDR3 is built from 13 residues. For the CDR3, the DNA is TGCGCCAGCAGCACGGGACAGGTCTACGAGCAGTACTTC. This translates into CASSTGQVYEQYF.

J is TRBJ1-6 and V is TRBV10-3; D is possibly TRBD1 (6 bases). CDR1 and CDR2 (germline): ENHRY, SYGVKD. With 6 bases removed from V and 2 bases from J, the gap between germline ends came to 14 bases. There are 16 residues in the CDR3. The CDR3, as DNA: TGTGCCATCAGGCCTTTCGGGACAACCTATAATTCACCCCTCCACTTT. Residues: CAIRPFGTTYNSPLHF.

The CDR3 is CSAQVDRYTEAFF. As DNA, the CDR3 is TGCAGTGCCCAAGTAGACAGATACACTGAAGCTTTCTTT. This rearrangement joins TRBV20-1 to TRBJ1-1; tentatively, D is TRBD1 (5 bases). The CDR3 covers 13 residues. V was shortened by 6 bases and J by 3 bases, with 14 bases between the two germline ends. Germline assignment: CDR1 DFQATT and CDR2 SNEGSKA (reference sequence).

This clonotype was picked up a small number of times. The CDR3 reads CASSYRRAGGGNEQYF. The CDR3, as DNA: TGCGCCAGCAGCTACAGGAGAGCAGGGGGAGGCAACGAGCAGTACTTC. The chain employs TRBV5-1 and TRBJ2-5; a weak D match, TRBD1 (7 bases). The last part of the DNA fits TRBJ2-7 better; the J call may be wrong. Germline-derived CDR1 and CDR2 are SGHRS and YFSETQ. The CDR3 has 16 amino acids.

J is TRBJ1-2 and V is TRBV5-6; 7 bases agree with TRBD1. Germline assignment: CDR1 SGHDT and CDR2 YYEEEE. Trimming cost V 0 bases and J 3 bases; bases outside gene matches: 8. This CDR3 is built from 16 residues. DNA for the CDR3: TGTGCCAGCAGCTTGGGTAGGGGACAGCTATACTATGGCTACACCTTC. Residues: CASSLGRGQLYYGYTF.

This clonotype was detected a few times. This chain uses TRBV6-2 or TRBV6-3 with TRBJ2-5, with 9 bases that match TRBD2. The ends lost 6 bases at V and 0 bases at J; junction bases unmatched: 8. This CDR3 spans 16 amino acids. Per germline, CDR1 MNHEY and CDR2 SVGEGT. The CDR3 region is CASSRGGVRYQETQYF. CDR3 sequence (DNA): TGTGCCAGCAGCCGCGGGGGGGTTCGGTACCAAGAGACCCAGTACTTC.

The chain uses TRBV20-1 and TRBJ1-2, with 7 bases lining up with TRBD1. CDR1 and CDR2 from the germline V gene are DFQATT and SNEGSKA (reference sequence). CDR3 length equals 12 residues. J gave up 5 bases and V 7 bases, and 7 bases lay outside the gene matches. CDR3 in amino acids: CSVTRGQYGYTF. The CDR3 DNA reads TGCAGTGTCACTAGGGGACAGTATGGCTACACCTTC.

The chain joins TRBV5-6 to TRBJ1-1, with no clear D. There are 12 residues in the CDR3. V shed 4 bases and J shed 8 bases, with 12 bases lying between them. Germline lookup yields CDR1 SGHDT and CDR2 YYEEEE. The CDR3 DNA reads TGTGCCAGCAGCACTAGTTTTTACGAAGCTTTCTTT. Translating it yields CASSTSFYEAFF.

V and J are TRBV24-1 and TRBJ2-1; possibly TRBD1 or TRBD2 for D (6 bases each). This CDR3 has 16 residues. V gave up 2 bases and J gave up 6 bases, with 16 bases separating them. Germline V gene lookup returns CDR1 KGHDR and CDR2 SFDVKD. Written as DNA, the CDR3 is TGTGCCACCAGTGATTGGGGTGGGGGGCCACTCAATGAGCAGTTCTTC. Amino acid sequence: CATSDWGGGPLNEQFF.

The V call is TRBV5-6, the J call TRBJ2-5; D unresolved. Germline lookup yields CDR1 SGHDT and CDR2 YYEEEE. This CDR3 is 16 amino acids long. The germline V and J ends were trimmed by 1 base and 5 bases, with 18 bases remaining between them. CDR3 DNA: TGTGCCAGCAGCTTGTGGGAACTTGCTGGGTGGGAGACCCAGTACTTC. This encodes CASSLWELAGWETQYF.

This clonotype came up a few times. The chain has TRBV28 and TRBJ1-2, with 8 bases aligning to TRBD1. CDR3 length equals 12 residues. J gave up 10 bases and V 3 bases, and 4 bases lay outside the gene matches. In germline, CDR1 is MDHEN, CDR2 SYDVKM. The CDR3 sequence: CASSFLQGDYTF. The CDR3 nucleotides read TGTGCCAGCAGTTTCCTACAGGGGGACTACACCTTC.

The V gene is TRBV29-1, the J gene TRBJ2-1, with TRBD2 identical over 8 bases. This CDR3 region has 14 residues. The trim removed 6 bases at V and 5 bases at J, leaving 9 bases unmatched. CDR1 SQVTM and CDR2 ANQGSEA come from the germline V gene. The CDR3 sequence is CSVEAGGFDNEQFF. The CDR3, as DNA: TGCAGCGTAGAGGCGGGGGGCTTTGACAATGAGCAGTTCTTC.

This clonotype was found once. The J gene is TRBJ2-2, the V gene TRBV29-1; possibly TRBD1 for D (5 bases). Germline V lookup: CDR1 SQVTM, CDR2 ANQGSEA. The CDR3 loop spans 12 amino acids. V shed 6 bases and J shed 3 bases, with 8 bases lying between them. The DNA of the CDR3 is TGCAGCGTAAAAGGGGACACCGGGGAGCTGTTTTTT. The encoded protein is CSVKGDTGELFF.

This clonotype was picked up a small number of times. V usage is TRBV29-1 and J usage is TRBJ1-2; 7 nucleotides line up with TRBD1. The CDR3 length is 15 residues. Germline loops: CDR1 SQVTM, CDR2 ANQGSEA. After removal of 2 bases from V and 7 bases from J, the junction contained 13 bases not matched to a gene. The CDR3 sequence: CSVEFGGGKGFGYTF. DNA for the CDR3: TGCAGCGTTGAATTCGGAGGGGGCAAGGGATTTGGCTACACCTTC. Together with reference TRBV29-1 and TRBJ1-2, the CDR3 gives the full variable domain: SAVISQKPSRDICQRGTSLTIQCQVDSQVTMMFWYRQQPGQSLTLIATANQGSEATYESGFVIDKFPISRPNLTFSTLTVSNMSPEDSSIYLCSVEFGGGKGFGYTFGSGTRLTVV.

The chain links TRBV7-3 to TRBJ2-6, with 7 bases matching TRBD1. CDR1 is SGHTA, CDR2 FQGTGA, per germline. The CDR3 loop spans 18 amino acids. V shed 5 bases, J shed 3 bases, and the junction held 13 bases outside the gene matches. CDR3 residues: CASSAPNWDSRGANVLTF. The CDR3 nucleotides read TGTGCCAGCAGCGCCCCAAATTGGGACAGTCGTGGGGCCAACGTCCTGACTTTC.

A few counts support this clonotype. The chain combines TRBV29-1 with TRBJ2-5, with 7 bases fitting TRBD1. The CDR3 is made up of 13 amino acids. Germline assignment: CDR1 SQVTM and CDR2 ANQGSEA. After removal of 6 bases from V and 5 bases from J, the junction contained 9 bases not matched to a gene. The CDR3 sequence is CSVPTGLMETQYF. CDR3 nucleotide sequence: TGCAGCGTCCCGACAGGGTTGATGGAGACCCAGTACTTC.

This clonotype was counted between two and nine times. The rearrangement links TRBV10-3 to TRBJ2-7; a possible D gene is TRBD1 (5 bases). This CDR3 contains 14 residues. Germline CDR1 and CDR2: ENHRY and SYGVKD. Trimming shortened V by 6 bases and J by 3 bases, and 15 bases separated the two germline ends. The CDR3 DNA reads as TGTGCCATCAGGGAGAGAGGACAAAACTACGAGCAGTACTTC. Its protein is CAIRERGQNYEQYF.

The CDR3 region has the DNA TGTGCCAGCAGCTTAGGCGGAGGGCTAGCGGGGGCTGGGGAGACCCAGTACTTC. Its translation: CASSLGGGLAGAGETQYF. This chain connects TRBV11-2 to TRBJ2-5, with 10 bases matching TRBD2. The CDR3 is made up of 18 amino acids. Germline CDR1 reads SGHAT; CDR2 reads FQNNGV. V trimming: 1 base; J trimming: 5 bases; junction bases outside the gene matches: 13.

The rearrangement links TRBV7-9 to TRBJ1-5; the D gene is possibly TRBD1 (5 bases). Trimming took off 7 bases at V and 1 base at J, with 11 bases between the two ends. The length of the CDR3 is 14 residues. The germline gives CDR1 SEHNR, CDR2 FQNEAQ (reference sequence). CDR3 region: CASTVWGSNQPQHF. Written as DNA, the CDR3 is TGTGCCAGCACCGTTTGGGGGAGCAATCAGCCCCAGCATTTT.

The chain is built from TRBV29-1 and TRBJ1-1, with a tentative D call TRBD1 (5 bases). Trimming removed 1 base from V and 6 bases from J, with 21 bases in between. Germline CDR1 is SQVTM and CDR2 is ANQGSEA. The CDR3 is 16 amino acids. Here the CDR3 reads CSVEATRTFAGPEAFF. The DNA of the CDR3 is TGCAGCGTTGAAGCCACCAGGACATTCGCGGGGCCTGAAGCTTTCTTT.

The rearrangement uses TRBV4-3 and TRBJ2-4; 12 bases line up with TRBD2. Gene TRBJ2-7 matches the end of the DNA better, so the J call may be wrong. Germline-derived CDR1 and CDR2 are LGHNA and YSLEER. This CDR3 has 19 residues. Here the CDR3 reads CASSQVGDRLAGASYEQYF. The CDR3 region has the DNA TGCGCCAGCAGCCAAGTGGGAGACAGACTAGCGGGGGCCTCCTACGAGCAGTACTTC.

This clonotype was recorded at least ten times. The V and J genes are TRBV20-1 and TRBJ1-2, with no clear D. Trimming pared 3 bases from V and 2 bases from J, leaving 7 bases between. The CDR3 length is 12 residues. Looked up from germline, CDR1 is DFQATT and CDR2 is SNEGSKA (reference sequence). The CDR3 protein is CSARIQNYGYTF. In nucleotides, the CDR3 is TGCAGTGCTAGGATACAAAACTATGGCTACACCTTC.

CDR3 sequence (DNA): TGTGCCAGCAGCGCGGGACTCTTGACAGGCTCCTACAATGAGCAGTACTTC. The encoded protein is CASSAGLLTGSYNEQYF. This sequence joins TRBV9 and TRBJ2-1, with D possibly being TRBD1 or TRBD2 (6 bases each). Matching the DNA end better, TRBJ2-7 makes the J call doubtful. The CDR3 is 17 amino acids. From germline, CDR1 is SGDLS and CDR2 YYNGEE.